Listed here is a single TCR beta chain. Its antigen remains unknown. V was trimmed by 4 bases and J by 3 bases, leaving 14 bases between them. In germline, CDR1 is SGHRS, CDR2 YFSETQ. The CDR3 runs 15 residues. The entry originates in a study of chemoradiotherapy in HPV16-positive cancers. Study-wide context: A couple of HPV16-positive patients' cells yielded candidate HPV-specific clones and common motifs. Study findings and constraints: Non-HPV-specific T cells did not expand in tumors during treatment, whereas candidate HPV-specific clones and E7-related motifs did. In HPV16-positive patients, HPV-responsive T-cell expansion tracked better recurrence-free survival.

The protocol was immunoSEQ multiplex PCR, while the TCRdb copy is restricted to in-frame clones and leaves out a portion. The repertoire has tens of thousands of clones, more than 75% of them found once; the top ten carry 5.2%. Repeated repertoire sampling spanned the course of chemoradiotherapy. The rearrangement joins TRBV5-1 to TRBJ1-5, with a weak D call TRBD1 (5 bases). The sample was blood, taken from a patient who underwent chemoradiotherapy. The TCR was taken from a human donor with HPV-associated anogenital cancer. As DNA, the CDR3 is TGCGCCAGCAGCACCGACGGGGCTAACAATCAGCCCCAGCATTTT. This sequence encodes CASSTDGANNQPQHF.